This entry lists 17 T cell receptor beta chains sequenced from one sample in a study of OX40 agonist ivuxolimab in advanced cancers. Method: immunoSEQ multiplex PCR; TCRdb's copy keeps in-frame clones and lacks some. The table includes 90,000 to 100,000 clones, roughly 87% detected once. Here the sequenced sample was CD4+ or CD8+ T cells sorted from blood, taken in a trial of the OX40 agonist ivuxolimab. Receptor source: an adult with an advanced solid tumor such as melanoma, head and neck, liver or kidney cancer.

The chain employs TRBV19 and TRBJ1-5, with D hard to call. CDR1 is LNHDA, CDR2 SQIVND, per germline (reference sequence). CDR3 length: 13 residues. V dropped 7 bases and J dropped 2 bases, with 9 bases sitting between them. CDR3 DNA sequence: TGTGCCAGTAATTTTGTTGGCAATCAGCCCCAGCATTTT. It encodes CASNFVGNQPQHF.

The chain couples TRBV6-1 to TRBJ2-1; D is possibly TRBD1 (5 bases). V shed 0 bases and J shed 4 bases, with 10 bases lying between them. There are 15 residues in the CDR3. Germline CDR1 and CDR2: MNHNS and SASEGT. The chain's CDR3 is CASSEAPGPYNEQFF. The DNA of the CDR3 is TGTGCCAGCAGTGAAGCCCCAGGGCCGTACAATGAGCAGTTCTTC.

The rearrangement links TRBV7-2 to TRBJ1-6; a possible D gene is TRBD1 (5 bases). This CDR3 is 14 amino acids long. CDR1 and CDR2 (germline): SGHTA, FQGNSA. Between the trimmed V and J ends, which lost 5 bases and 7 bases, there was a span of 12 bases. CDR3 sequence reads: CASSLAQVNSPLHF. DNA for the CDR3: TGTGCCAGCAGCCTGGCACAGGTCAATTCACCCCTCCACTTT.

The chain is built from TRBV27 and TRBJ1-2, with D perhaps TRBD1 (6 bases). CDR3 length: 16 amino acids. Germline-derived CDR1 and CDR2 are MNHEY and SMNVEV (reference sequence). Trimming removed 2 bases from V and 8 bases from J, with 21 bases in between. The CDR3 spells CASSLVVGGGPLGYTF. The DNA for the CDR3 is TGTGCCAGCAGTTTAGTGGTGGGAGGGGGACCCCTGGGCTACACCTTC.

The genes are TRBV5-6 and TRBJ2-1; the D is unclear. Germline V gene lookup returns CDR1 SGHDT and CDR2 YYEEEE. The CDR3 length is 17 residues. Trimming left V 0 bases short and J 1 base short, with 14 bases between. CDR3 in amino acids: CASSLVAQVRSYNEQFF. In nucleotides, the CDR3 is TGTGCCAGCAGCTTGGTGGCCCAGGTGAGGTCCTACAATGAGCAGTTCTTC. Full variable domain (outside the CDR3, taken from reference TRBV5-6 and TRBJ2-1): DAGVTQSPTHLIKTRGQQVTLRCSPKSGHDTVSWYQQALGQGPQFIFQYYEEEERQRGNFPDRFSGHQFPNYSSELNVNALLLGDSALYLCASSLVAQVRSYNEQFFGPGTRLTVL.

The chain links TRBV9 to TRBJ2-7; maybe TRBD2 (6 bases). The CDR3 spans 17 residues. Between the trimmed V and J ends, which lost 0 bases and 2 bases, there was a span of 18 bases. Germline CDR1 reads SGDLS; CDR2 reads YYNGEE. CDR3: CASSVGGMTSFPYEQYF. CDR3 in DNA: TGTGCCAGCAGCGTAGGAGGTATGACTAGTTTCCCCTACGAGCAGTACTTC.

The chain uses TRBV11-2 and TRBJ1-2, with no clear D. Germline CDR1 SGHAT, CDR2 FQNNGV. The CDR3 consists of 11 residues. Trimming cost V 1 base and J 5 bases, with 2 bases left between them. CDR3 DNA: TGTGCCAGCAGCTTAGGGTATGGCTACACCTTC. This codes for CASSLGYGYTF.

The genes are TRBV30 and TRBJ2-7; 9 bases match TRBD1. The CDR3 length is 14 residues. Germline trimming cut 5 bases from V and 1 base from J; bases unmatched to any gene: 6. Germline lookup yields CDR1 GTSNPN and CDR2 SVGIG (reference sequence). CDR3 amino acids: CAWDTGGVSYEQYF. CDR3 nucleotide sequence: TGTGCCTGGGACACAGGGGGCGTATCCTACGAGCAGTACTTC.

The table lists this clone with a few counts. V and J are TRBV11-1 and TRBJ2-3, with TRBD2 identical over 8 bases. This CDR3 comprises 15 residues. V shed 5 bases and J 3 bases; nucleotides not matched to a gene: 7. Germline assignment: CDR1 SGHAT and CDR2 FQDESV (reference sequence). For the CDR3, the DNA is TGTGCCAGCAGCCTGGATAGCGGGAAAACAGATACGCAGTATTTT. This codes for CASSLDSGKTDTQYF.

The chain recombines TRBV7-2 with TRBJ1-1; TRBD1 is a possible D gene (5 bases). V shed 1 base and J shed 3 bases, with 9 bases lying between them. Germline-derived CDR1 and CDR2 are SGHTA and FQGNSA. The CDR3 runs 14 residues. The CDR3 spells CASSLVPGDTEAFF. Here the CDR3 DNA reads TGTGCCAGCAGCTTAGTTCCGGGGGACACTGAAGCTTTCTTT.

V is TRBV7-9 and J is TRBJ1-6, with TRBD1 matching 11 bases. This CDR3 contains 15 residues. V shed 1 base, J shed 9 bases, and the junction held 2 bases outside the gene matches. CDR1 SEHNR and CDR2 FQNEAQ come from the germline V gene (reference sequence). CDR3 loop: CASSLVGQGGSPLHF. As DNA, the CDR3 is TGTGCCAGCAGCTTAGTGGGACAGGGGGGTTCACCCCTCCACTTT.

The chain combines TRBV19 with TRBJ1-2; possibly TRBD1 for D (6 bases). Germline CDR1 LNHDA, CDR2 SQIVND (reference sequence). V lost 3 bases to trimming and J lost 5 bases, with 16 bases between them. This CDR3 is 15 amino acids long. In nucleotides, the CDR3 is TGTGCCAGTAGTATCAAGGGGGGATGGGGATATGGCTACACCTTC. It codes for CASSIKGGWGYGYTF.

This rearrangement joins TRBV28 to TRBJ2-1, with 7 bases aligning to TRBD2. The V gene end was trimmed by 5 bases and the J gene end by 8 bases; junction bases not matched to a gene: 3. Germline CDR1 MDHEN, CDR2 SYDVKM. The CDR3 is made up of 12 amino acids. The CDR3 is CASSGEGYEQFF. DNA for the CDR3: TGTGCCAGCAGTGGGGAGGGATATGAGCAGTTCTTC.

The chain recombines TRBV7-8 with TRBJ2-5, with D uncertain. The germline gives CDR1 SGHVS, CDR2 FQNEAQ. The CDR3 covers 16 residues. The V gene lost 1 base and the J gene lost 5 bases, with 17 bases spanning the gap. CDR3 sequence (DNA): TGTGCCAGCAGCTTAGGAACTACTCCGGGTGGGGAGACCCAGTACTTC. It specifies CASSLGTTPGGETQYF.

The chain couples TRBV5-8 to TRBJ2-3; D is unclear. Germline V gene lookup returns CDR1 SGHTS and CDR2 YDEGEE. The ends were cut back, 4 bases at V and 11 bases at J, with 14 bases in the middle. This CDR3 contains 12 residues. The CDR3 DNA follows: TGTGCCAGCAGCCGGGCTGACTTCGGGCAGTATTTT. Translation gives CASSRADFGQYF. Filled out from reference TRBV5-8 and TRBJ2-3, the complete variable domain reads EAGVTQSPTHLIKTRGQQATLRCSPISGHTSVYWYQQALGLGLQFLLWYDEGEERNRGNFPPRFSGRQFPNYSSELNVNALELEDSALYLCASSRADFGQYFGPGTRLTVL.

The chain is built from TRBV5-4 and TRBJ1-5; no clear D. The CDR3 is made up of 17 amino acids. Germline assignment: CDR1 SGHNT and CDR2 YYREEE (reference sequence). V lost 3 bases and J 5 bases, leaving 21 bases between the germline ends. Written as DNA, the CDR3 is TGTGCCAGCAGCTCCGGCCCGGGGAGAGGGAGGGATCAGCCCCAGCATTTT. Translation gives CASSSGPGRGRDQPQHF.

The chain couples TRBV28 to TRBJ1-5; D might be TRBD1 (5 bases). This CDR3 has 13 amino acids. Germline loops: CDR1 MDHEN, CDR2 SYDVKM. With 4 bases removed from V and 1 base from J, the gap between germline ends came to 5 bases. The CDR3 spells CASSWGSNQPQHF. CDR3 coding DNA: TGTGCCAGCAGTTGGGGGAGCAATCAGCCCCAGCATTTT.